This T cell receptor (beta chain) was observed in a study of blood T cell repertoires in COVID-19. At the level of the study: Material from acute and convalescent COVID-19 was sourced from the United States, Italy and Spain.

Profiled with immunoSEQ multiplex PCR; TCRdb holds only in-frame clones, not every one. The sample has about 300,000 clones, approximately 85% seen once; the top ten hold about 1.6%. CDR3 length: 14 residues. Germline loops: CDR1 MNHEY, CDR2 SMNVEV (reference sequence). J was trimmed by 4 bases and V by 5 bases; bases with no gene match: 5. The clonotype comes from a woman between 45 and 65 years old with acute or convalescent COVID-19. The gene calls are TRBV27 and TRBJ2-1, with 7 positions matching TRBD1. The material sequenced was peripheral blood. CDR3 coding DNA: TGTGCCAGCAGTATCCGACAGGGATACAATGAGCAGTTCTTC. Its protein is CASSIRQGYNEQFF.